These 23 T cell receptor beta chains were all obtained from the same sample, sequenced in a study of cytomegalovirus exposure and HLA in healthy donors. This table comes from immunoSEQ multiplex PCR, and its TCRdb copy is limited to in-frame clones, with some not included. This table has about 160,000 clones, around nine tenths appearing once. Material: PBMCs. Receptors originate from a man between 18 and 29 years old in good health and CMV-seronegative.

The CDR3, as DNA: TGCGCCAGCAGCCATGATCAGGGGGGCACTGAAGCTTTCTTT. Amino acids: CASSHDQGGTEAFF. V gene TRBV4-1 combines with J gene TRBJ1-1; 7 bases fit TRBD1. V gave up 3 bases and J gave up 4 bases; unmatched junction bases: 5. CDR1 MGHRA and CDR2 YSYEKL come from the germline V gene. This CDR3 is 14 amino acids long.

This chain uses TRBV4-2 with TRBJ2-2, with 14 bases fitting TRBD2. This CDR3 has 21 residues. Germline V gene lookup returns CDR1 LGHNA and CDR2 YNFKEQ. Trimming cost V 4 bases and J 6 bases; bases outside gene matches: 19. The DNA for the CDR3 is TGTGCCAGCAGCCGAGCCTTGACTAGCGGGGGGGCCGGTGACCTTCCCGGGGAGCTGTTTTTT. It is translated as CASSRALTSGGAGDLPGELFF.

The chain recombines TRBV28 with TRBJ2-7; 8 nucleotides agree with TRBD1. J gave up 5 bases and V 0 bases, and 3 bases lay outside the gene matches. The CDR3 is 14 amino acids. Germline V CDR1 and CDR2: MDHEN, SYDVKM. CDR3 residues: CASSLWGTGNEQYV. CDR3 DNA sequence: TGTGCCAGCAGTTTATGGGGGACAGGTAACGAGCAGTACGTC.

This clone was seen only once. The chain uses TRBV9 and TRBJ2-3; 8 nucleotides align to TRBD2. In germline, CDR1 is SGDLS, CDR2 YYNGEE. The J segment lost 2 bases and the V segment lost 1 base, leaving 6 bases of the junction unmatched. CDR3 length: 16 residues. The CDR3 reads CASSVLTAGATDTQYF. The CDR3 region has the DNA TGTGCCAGCAGCGTACTAACAGCGGGAGCCACAGATACGCAGTATTTT. The full variable domain, with the rest looked up from reference TRBV9 and TRBJ2-3, is DSGVTQTPKHLITATGQRVTLRCSPRSGDLSVYWYQQSLDQGLQFLIQYYNGEERAKGNILERFSAQQFPDLHSELNLSSLELGDSALYFCASSVLTAGATDTQYFGPGTRLTVL.

The chain employs TRBV27 and TRBJ2-7, with D perhaps TRBD2 (5 bases). Looked up from germline, CDR1 is MNHEY and CDR2 is SMNVEV (reference sequence). V shed 0 bases and J shed 6 bases, with 9 bases lying between them. This CDR3 is 13 amino acids long. The CDR3 nucleotides are TGTGCCAGCAGTTTATCGATCCGGGGCGAGCAGTACTTC. It specifies CASSLSIRGEQYF.

This clone was picked up a small number of times. The chain uses TRBV7-2 and TRBJ2-6; D gene unclear. The V gene's germline CDR1 is SGHTA and CDR2 FQGNSA. The CDR3 is 18 amino acids. The V gene lost 2 bases and the J gene lost 0 bases, with 14 bases spanning the gap. This CDR3 reads CASSLNTELRSGANVLTF. The DNA of the CDR3 is TGTGCCAGCAGCTTAAATACAGAACTCCGCTCTGGGGCCAACGTCCTGACTTTC.

The chain joins TRBV27 to TRBJ2-7; the match to TRBD2 covers 14 bases. The CDR3 is 13 residues long. CDR1 is MNHEY and CDR2 is SMNVEV in the germline V gene (reference sequence). The ends lost 6 bases at V and 5 bases at J; junction bases unmatched: 0. The CDR3 sequence: CASRGLAGDEQYV. In DNA, the CDR3 is TGTGCCAGCAGGGGACTAGCGGGGGACGAGCAGTACGTC.

This chain links TRBV19 with TRBJ1-1, with D possibly TRBD1 on 6 matching bases. The CDR3 length is 15 residues. Trimming pared 5 bases from V and 3 bases from J, leaving 16 bases between. The germline V gene has CDR1 LNHDA and CDR2 SQIVND (reference sequence). The CDR3: CASSANRALDTEAFF. The CDR3 DNA reads as TGTGCCAGTAGTGCCAACAGGGCATTGGACACTGAAGCTTTCTTT.

The chain has TRBV27 and TRBJ1-5; D is uncertain. V dropped 4 bases and J dropped 3 bases, with 7 bases sitting between them. Germline V gene lookup returns CDR1 MNHEY and CDR2 SMNVEV (reference sequence). This CDR3 region has 13 residues. CDR3 DNA: TGTGCCAGCAGTTCCTATTCCAATCAGCCCCAGCATTTT. Its translation is CASSSYSNQPQHF.

This clone came up a few times. The chain is built from TRBV6-1 and TRBJ1-2; unclear D gene. The V end was cut by 4 bases, the J end by 1 base, with 7 bases between. CDR1 MNHNS and CDR2 SASEGT come from the germline V gene. This CDR3 is built from 13 residues. For the CDR3, the DNA is TGTGCCAGCAGTGGGTCGGTTAACTATGGCTACACCTTC. Residues: CASSGSVNYGYTF.

Comments on this clone: Its ends do not fully match the called genes, so a read error is possible. V usage is TRBV7-7 and J usage is TRBJ2-2, with TRBD2 matching 9 bases. CDR1 is SSHAT and CDR2 is FNYEAQ in the germline V gene (reference sequence). The CDR3 extends over 18 amino acids. DNA for the CDR3: TGTGCTAGCAGCCCCGCCCGGGGGGTAGCGGGAGAAACCGGGGAGCTGTTTTTT. This translates into CASSPARGVAGETGELFF.

The gene calls are TRBV7-9 and TRBJ2-2; 13 bases line up with TRBD2. The CDR3 has 17 amino acids. V shed 5 bases and J 5 bases; nucleotides not matched to a gene: 8. Germline loops: CDR1 SEHNR, CDR2 FQNEAQ (reference sequence). Here the CDR3 DNA reads TGTGCCAGCAGCGATACTAGCGGGAGGGCCAAAACCGGGGAGCTGTTTTTT. Residues: CASSDTSGRAKTGELFF.

The chain carries TRBV4-1 and TRBJ2-7; 11 bases fit TRBD1. Germline lookup yields CDR1 MGHRA and CDR2 YSYEKL. Losses at the gene ends were 1 base for V and 6 bases for J; bases not matched to a gene: 8. The CDR3 is 16 residues long. The CDR3 is CASSQVGTGGIGEQYV. The CDR3 DNA reads as TGCGCCAGCAGCCAAGTGGGGACAGGGGGGATTGGCGAGCAGTACGTC.

This clone was recorded once. The chain employs TRBV19 and TRBJ2-7, with a tentative D call TRBD2 (6 bases). The CDR3 consists of 13 residues. The germline V gene has CDR1 LNHDA and CDR2 SQIVND (reference sequence). Between the trimmed V and J ends, which lost 3 bases and 5 bases, there was a span of 11 bases. DNA of the CDR3: TGTGCCAGTAGTATTGGAGGGAGGAACGAGCAGTACTTC. Translating gives CASSIGGRNEQYF.

This chain connects TRBV7-9 to TRBJ2-2; TRBD1 aligns across 8 bases. The V gene end was trimmed by 6 bases and the J gene end by 4 bases; junction bases not matched to a gene: 4. The CDR3 covers 14 residues. CDR1 SEHNR and CDR2 FQNEAQ come from the germline V gene (reference sequence). The CDR3 nucleotides are TGTGCCAGCAGGCCTACAGGGGGCACCGGGGAGCTGTTTTTT. Translated: CASRPTGGTGELFF.

The rearrangement links TRBV19 to TRBJ1-2; D uncertain. This CDR3 is built from 13 residues. Germline V gives CDR1 LNHDA, CDR2 SQIVND (reference sequence). With 7 bases removed from V and 4 bases from J, the gap between germline ends came to 13 bases. CDR3 nucleotide sequence: TGTGCCAGTACGGCCAGGCGATTCTATGGCTACACCTTC. Its translation: CASTARRFYGYTF.

The chain has TRBV29-1 and TRBJ2-2, with TRBD2 as a possible D gene (6 bases). Germline lookup yields CDR1 SQVTM and CDR2 ANQGSEA. V was cut by 3 bases and J by 2 bases, with 13 bases left in between. This CDR3 region has 15 residues. The CDR3 spells CSVDVAGSNTGELFF. As DNA, the CDR3 is TGCAGCGTTGACGTGGCCGGGAGTAACACCGGGGAGCTGTTTTTT.

Turning to this clone: Other DNA sequences in this sample translate to the same CDR3. This chain links TRBV10-3 with TRBJ1-5; TRBD1 aligns across 7 bases. Trimming cost V 3 bases and J 2 bases; bases outside gene matches: 1. The CDR3 consists of 14 residues. Germline values: CDR1 ENHRY, CDR2 SYGVKD. CDR3 sequence: CAISEDRGNQPQHF. The CDR3 region has the DNA TGTGCCATCAGTGAAGACAGGGGCAATCAGCCCCAGCATTTT.

The rearrangement links TRBV29-1 to TRBJ1-1; 8 bases agree with TRBD1. V shed 4 bases, J shed 4 bases, and the junction held 14 bases outside the gene matches. The CDR3 loop spans 16 amino acids. Germline V gene sequence: CDR1 SQVTM, CDR2 ANQGSEA. The CDR3 DNA is TGCAGCGTTGTTAGACAGGGGATCCGTTTGGGCACTGAAGCTTTCTTT. It specifies CSVVRQGIRLGTEAFF.

This clone was seen only a few times. The chain uses TRBV7-6 and TRBJ1-1, with D perhaps TRBD1 (5 bases). CDR3 length: 13 amino acids. Trimming removed 3 bases from V and 11 bases from J, with 16 bases in between. Germline loops: CDR1 SGHVS, CDR2 FNYEAQ. The CDR3 loop is CASSLGTPSGAFF. CDR3 DNA: TGTGCCAGCAGCTTGGGGACCCCCAGCGGGGCTTTCTTT.

The chain links TRBV7-9 to TRBJ2-2; D unclear. Germline values: CDR1 SEHNR, CDR2 FQNEAQ (reference sequence). V lost 0 bases and J 7 bases, leaving 3 bases between the germline ends. This CDR3 contains 12 residues. The CDR3 loop reads CASSLASGELFF. The CDR3 DNA is TGTGCCAGCAGCTTAGCCAGCGGGGAGCTGTTTTTT.

The rearrangement uses TRBV28 and TRBJ1-1, with D perhaps matching TRBD1 (5 bases). This CDR3 region has 13 residues. Germline-derived CDR1 and CDR2 are MDHEN and SYDVKM. V lost 2 bases to trimming and J lost 6 bases, with 10 bases between them. The CDR3 loop reads CASSLRGFSEAFF. The CDR3 nucleotides read TGTGCCAGCAGTTTAAGGGGTTTTTCTGAAGCTTTCTTT. Drawing the rest from reference TRBV28 and TRBJ1-1, the complete variable domain is DVKVTQSSRYLVKRTGEKVFLECVQDMDHENMFWYRQDPGLGLRLIYFSYDVKMKEKGDIPEGYSVSREKKERFSLILESASTNQTSMYLCASSLRGFSEAFFGQGTRLTVV.

The V call is TRBV14, the J call TRBJ2-7; possible D gene TRBD2, 6 bases. Germline lookup yields CDR1 SGHDN and CDR2 FVKESK. This CDR3 spans 14 amino acids. V was cut by 1 base and J by 5 bases, with 12 bases left in between. The DNA for the CDR3 is TGTGCCAGCAGCCAAGTCGGGGGTACAAACGAGCAGTACGTC. It encodes CASSQVGGTNEQYV.